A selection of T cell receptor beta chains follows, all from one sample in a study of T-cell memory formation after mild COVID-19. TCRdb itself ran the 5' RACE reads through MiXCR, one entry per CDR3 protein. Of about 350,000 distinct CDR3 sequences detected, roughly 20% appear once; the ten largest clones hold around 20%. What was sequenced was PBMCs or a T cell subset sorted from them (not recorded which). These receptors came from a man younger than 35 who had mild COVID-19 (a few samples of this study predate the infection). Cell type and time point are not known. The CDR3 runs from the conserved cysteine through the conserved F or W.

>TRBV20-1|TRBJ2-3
CSARIGGDTQYF
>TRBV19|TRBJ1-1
CASSIMEGVLGANTEAFF
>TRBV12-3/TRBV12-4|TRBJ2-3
CASSSPIAGTQYF
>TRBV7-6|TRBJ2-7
CASSLERSREGEQYF
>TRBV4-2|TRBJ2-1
CASSQKLGAYNEQFF
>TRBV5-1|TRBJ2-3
CASSQEGAKVGDTQYF
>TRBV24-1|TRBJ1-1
CSTSDPMRGVAFF
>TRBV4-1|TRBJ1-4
CASSQTGTSGEKLFF
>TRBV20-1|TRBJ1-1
CSADFMNTEAFF
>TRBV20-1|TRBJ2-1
CGIRDRAPNEQFF
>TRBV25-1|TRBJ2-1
CASSAVGGSGNEQFF
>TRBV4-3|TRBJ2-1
CASSLSRQRGGSEQFF
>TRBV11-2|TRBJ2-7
CASSARCISYEQYF
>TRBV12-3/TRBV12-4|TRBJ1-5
CASRSSGTGYQPQHF
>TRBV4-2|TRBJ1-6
CASSPWTGGDPSPLHF
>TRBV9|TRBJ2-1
CASGGAVYNEQFF
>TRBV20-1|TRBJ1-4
CSASSWTLDGKLFF
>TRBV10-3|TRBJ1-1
CAISGGQPGTEAFF
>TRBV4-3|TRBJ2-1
CASREGLAGAGEQFF
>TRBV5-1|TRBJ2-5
CASSLDGTQETQYF
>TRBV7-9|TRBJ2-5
CASSGRSETQYF
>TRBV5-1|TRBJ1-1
CASSSQGRTEAFF
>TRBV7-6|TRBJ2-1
CASSLAYRGRGNEQFF
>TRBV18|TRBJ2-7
CASSPASRDYEQYF
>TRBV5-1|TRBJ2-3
CASSLDERGAGTDTQYF
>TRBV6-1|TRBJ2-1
CASSRSGPSGSYNEQFF
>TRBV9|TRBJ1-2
CASSVGIATQNYGYTF
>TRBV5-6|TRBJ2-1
CASREVGQGRNEQFF
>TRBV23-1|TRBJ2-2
CASSHRDRGYTGELFF
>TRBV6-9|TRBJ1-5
CASSYTDRTYQPQHF
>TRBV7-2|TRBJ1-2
CASSLQAANYGYTF
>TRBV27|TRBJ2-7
CASRRLDAGSSYEQYF
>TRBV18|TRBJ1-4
CASSYGQGIGEKLFF